This T cell receptor (beta chain) was recorded in a study of blood T cell dynamics during melanoma immunotherapy. Specified time point: pre-treatment baseline. Sequenced by immunoSEQ multiplex PCR; TCRdb stores in-frame clones only, minus some. The data contain about 15,000 clones, roughly four fifths of them singletons. The receptor was isolated from a human donor with melanoma. The material sequenced was blood, taken from a patient treated with checkpoint blockade.

The CDR3 sequence: CASSPGGEQYF. As DNA, the CDR3 is TGTGCCAGCAGCCCTGGGGGGGAGCAGTACTTC. The V call is TRBV7-9, the J call TRBJ2-7; maybe TRBD2 (6 bases). CDR3 length equals 11 residues. Looked up from germline, CDR1 is SEHNR and CDR2 is FQNEAQ (reference sequence). Trimming shortened V by 5 bases and J by 7 bases, and 9 bases separated the two germline ends. Complete variable domain (other parts from reference TRBV7-9 and TRBJ2-7): DTGVSQNPRHKITKRGQNVTFRCDPISEHNRLYWYRQTLGQGPEFLTYFQNEAQLEKSRLLSDRFSAERPKGSFSTLEIQRTEQGDSAMYLCASSPGGEQYFGPGTRLTVT.